These T cell receptor beta chains were read from a single sample in a study of blood T cell repertoires in COVID-19. Data came from immunoSEQ multiplex PCR; TCRdb stores just in-frame clones and leaves some out. The sample contains over 150,000 clones, approximately 82% of which appear only once. Sequenced: PBMCs or T cells enriched from blood (not recorded which). The receptor source for this set is a woman between 50 and 59 years old who had recovered from COVID-19. The CDR3 runs from the conserved cysteine through the conserved F or W. The order of the fields is J gene, V gene, D gene, clone size, CDR3 DNA, CDR3 protein. A D gene is named only where the DNA matches it firmly. Not every row has a clone size; where given, it reads once, few, many or a size class.

TRBJ2-1,TRBV7-2,TRBD2,-,TGTGCCAGCAGCTCACCTACTAGCGGGAGAAGAGTTGAGCAGTTCTTC,CASSSPTSGRRVEQFF
TRBJ2-7,TRBV28,-,-,TGTGCCAGCAGTTTAGGCGGGGGCCCTAGCTCCTACGAGCAGTACTTC,CASSLGGGPSSYEQYF
TRBJ2-7,TRBV7-9,TRBD1,-,TGTGCCAGCAGCGTTCGACAGGGGAGCTCCTACGAGCAGTACTTC,CASSVRQGSSYEQYF
TRBJ2-2,TRBV11-1,TRBD2,-,TGTGCCAGCAGCCCCCGAACGGTAGCGGGCGGGGAGCTGTTTTTT,CASSPRTVAGGELFF
TRBJ2-7,TRBV5-1,TRBD1,once,TGCGCCAGCAGCTTGGATCCCGGACAGGGCAACGAGCAGTACTTC,CASSLDPGQGNEQYF
TRBJ1-2,TRBV28,TRBD1,few,TGTGCCAGCAGTTCACCGGGACAGGGGGCTTTCTATGGCTACACCTTC,CASSSPGQGAFYGYTF
TRBJ2-2,TRBV6-5,-,-,TGTGCCAGCAATCCCGGGAACACCGGGGAGCTGTTTTTT,CASNPGNTGELFF
TRBJ2-7,TRBV27,TRBD2,-,TGTGCCAGCAGCCCTTCGGCGGGAGGGCCCTACGAGCAGTACTTC,CASSPSAGGPYEQYF
TRBJ1-5,TRBV3-1/TRBV3-2,TRBD1,-,TGTGCCAGCAGCCAGGGTTCGACAGGGAATCAGCCCCAGCATTTT,CASSQGSTGNQPQHF
TRBJ1-2,TRBV6-5,-,-,TGTGCCAGCAGTTACAGCGCCGTACCTCGTGGCTACACCTTC,CASSYSAVPRGYTF
TRBJ1-1,TRBV4-1,-,few,TGCGCCAGCAGCCAAGTAGATCACAGGATGAACACTGAAGCTTTCTTT,CASSQVDHRMNTEAFF
TRBJ1-2,TRBV24-1,-,-,TGTGCCACCAGTGATCAAGGGAGCGGCTACACCTTC,CATSDQGSGYTF
TRBJ2-7,TRBV19,TRBD1,-,TGTGCCAGTAGGGTCGCCGCGACAGGGCGCTACGAGCAGTACTTC,CASRVAATGRYEQYF
TRBJ1-1,TRBV27,TRBD1,-,TGTGCCAGCAGTTTATACGGACAGGGCGACACTGAAGCTTTCTTT,CASSLYGQGDTEAFF
TRBJ2-7,TRBV29-1,-,-,TGCAGCGTGGCTCGGGCGGGACTGGGAGAGCAGTACTTC,CSVARAGLGEQYF
TRBJ1-5,TRBV5-1,-,-,TGCGCCAGCAGCTTGTCAGGGGTGGAGCAGCCCCAGCATTTT,CASSLSGVEQPQHF
TRBJ1-5,TRBV4-2,-,-,TGTGCCAGCAGCCAAGTGGCAGACGAGGAGCCCCAGCATTTT,CASSQVADEEPQHF
TRBJ2-2,TRBV28,-,-,TGTGCCAGCAGTTTATCGGTAGCGCCGAACACCGGGGAGCTGTTTTTT,CASSLSVAPNTGELFF
TRBJ2-7,TRBV30,-,-,TGTGCCTGGAGTGTAGGGGGGGGTGGCTCCTACGAGCAGTACTTC,CAWSVGGGGSYEQYF
TRBJ2-3,TRBV5-6,TRBD2,-,TGTGCCAGCAGCTTGGGGACTAGCGGGAACGAGTATTTT,CASSLGTSGNEYF
TRBJ1-6,TRBV6-1,-,-,TGTGCCAGCAGTGAAGCCCCACAAAGCTCCTATAATTCACCCCTCCACTTT,CASSEAPQSSYNSPLHF
TRBJ2-4,TRBV6-1,TRBD2,-,TGTGCCAGCAGTGAATTGGCTAGCGGTCTAGCCAAAAACATTCAGTACTTC,CASSELASGLAKNIQYF
TRBJ1-4,TRBV18,TRBD1,-,TGTGCCAGCTCACCAAGACAGGGGCGGAATGAAAAACTGTTTTTT,CASSPRQGRNEKLFF